A single sample gave rise to the 30 T cell receptor beta chains below, sequenced in a study of blood T cell repertoires in COVID-19. Sequencing used immunoSEQ multiplex PCR; TCRdb keeps in-frame clones, though not all of them. The sample lists 130,000 or so clones, roughly 84% occurring once. Sequences were obtained from peripheral blood. The source is a man in his fifties or sixties with acute or convalescent COVID-19.

This clone was counted only a few times. The chain has TRBV15 and TRBJ2-1; D unresolved. The length of the CDR3 is 14 residues. V lost 4 bases, J lost 0 bases, and 7 bases lay in between. Germline values: CDR1 LNHNV, CDR2 YYDKDF (reference sequence). CDR3 coding DNA: TGTGCCACCAGCACCGAGCCCTCCTACAATGAGCAGTTCTTC. Translated, it gives CATSTEPSYNEQFF.

The gene calls are TRBV11-2 and TRBJ2-1; 7 nucleotides agree with TRBD1. The CDR3 contains 16 residues. Germline V gene sequence: CDR1 SGHAT, CDR2 FQNNGV. Losses at the gene ends were 5 bases for V and 7 bases for J; bases not matched to a gene: 14. The CDR3 region has the DNA TGTGCCAGCAGCCCGAGACAGGGCCCAAAATGGAATGAGCAGTTCTTC. This gives the protein CASSPRQGPKWNEQFF.

The chain combines TRBV7-8 with TRBJ2-7, with TRBD1 matching over 10 bases. The CDR3 contains 15 residues. Germline V gene data show CDR1 as SGHVS and CDR2 as FQNEAQ. Unmatched junction bases numbered 3, after V lost 1 base and J lost 3 bases. The CDR3 nucleotides are TGTGCCAGCAGCTTAGGACAGGGGGCCGACTACGAGCAGTACTTC. Translated: CASSLGQGADYEQYF.

This clone was recorded only once. The chain employs TRBV10-1 and TRBJ2-2, with 11 bases matching TRBD1. This CDR3 region has 15 residues. Germline trimming cut 6 bases from V and 8 bases from J; bases unmatched to any gene: 8. Germline V gives CDR1 WNHNN, CDR2 SYGVQD (reference sequence). As DNA, the CDR3 is TGCGCCAGCAGCGCCGGACAGGGGGCGTCTGGGGAGCTGTTTTTT. Protein product: CASSAGQGASGELFF.

The chain employs TRBV2 and TRBJ2-7; 9 positions agree with TRBD1. Germline V gene sequence: CDR1 SNHLY, CDR2 FYNNEI. The CDR3 has 13 amino acids. With 10 bases clipped from V and 7 bases from J, the junction kept 11 bases outside the gene matches. As DNA, the CDR3 is TGTGCCATCCACAGGGGGCGCGTTAGGGAGCAGTACTTC. Translation gives CAIHRGRVREQYF.

The J gene is TRBJ2-7, the V gene TRBV5-1; 9 positions agree with TRBD1. There are 15 residues in the CDR3. J was trimmed by 7 bases and V by 2 bases; bases with no gene match: 10. Germline loops: CDR1 SGHRS, CDR2 YFSETQ. In DNA, the CDR3 is TGCGCCAGCAGCTTTAACGGACAGGGGTTGGGAGAGCAGTACTTC. Amino acids: CASSFNGQGLGEQYF.

The chain recombines TRBV5-1 with TRBJ2-7; the match to TRBD1 covers 8 bases. J was trimmed by 0 bases and V by 4 bases; bases with no gene match: 6. This CDR3 region has 15 residues. Germline V gene lookup returns CDR1 SGHRS and CDR2 YFSETQ. The CDR3 region is CASSVRTGNSYEQYF. The CDR3 DNA is TGCGCCAGCAGCGTCCGGACAGGGAACTCCTACGAGCAGTACTTC.

The V gene is TRBV9, the J gene TRBJ2-1, with TRBD2 identical over 7 bases. Trimming at V came to 0 bases and at J to 7 bases, leaving 7 bases not matched to a gene. The germline gives CDR1 SGDLS, CDR2 YYNGEE. The CDR3 totals 15 residues. Here the CDR3 DNA reads TGTGCCAGCAGCGTAGTCAGCGGGACGGGGAATGAGCAGTTCTTC. Its translation is CASSVVSGTGNEQFF. The variable domain in full, completed from reference TRBV9 and TRBJ2-1, reads DSGVTQTPKHLITATGQRVTLRCSPRSGDLSVYWYQQSLDQGLQFLIQYYNGEERAKGNILERFSAQQFPDLHSELNLSSLELGDSALYFCASSVVSGTGNEQFFGPGTRLTVL.

This chain links TRBV5-1 with TRBJ1-1; possibly TRBD1 for D (5 bases). Germline assignment: CDR1 SGHRS and CDR2 YFSETQ. Deletions cut 3 bases from V and 5 bases from J, with 17 bases between. The CDR3 has 15 amino acids. CDR3 amino acids: CASSSGASAGTEAFF. In DNA, the CDR3 is TGCGCCAGCAGCTCTGGCGCCTCGGCAGGGACTGAAGCTTTCTTT. Full variable domain (remainder filled in from reference TRBV5-1 and TRBJ1-1): KAGVTQTPRYLIKTRGQQVTLSCSPISGHRSVSWYQQTPGQGLQFLFEYFSETQRNKGNFPGRFSGRQFSNSRSEMNVSTLELGDSALYLCASSSGASAGTEAFFGQGTRLTVV.

The J gene is TRBJ1-5, the V gene TRBV28, with D perhaps TRBD1 (5 bases). Germline V gives CDR1 MDHEN, CDR2 SYDVKM. This CDR3 is 14 amino acids long. V was cut by 6 bases and J by 3 bases, with 12 bases left in between. The CDR3 sequence is CASRNGGTNQPQHF. The CDR3 region has the DNA TGTGCCAGCAGAAACGGGGGTACCAATCAGCCCCAGCATTTT. The complete variable domain, with remaining parts taken from reference TRBV28 and TRBJ1-5, reads DVKVTQSSRYLVKRTGEKVFLECVQDMDHENMFWYRQDPGLGLRLIYFSYDVKMKEKGDIPEGYSVSREKKERFSLILESASTNQTSMYLCASRNGGTNQPQHFGDGTRLSIL.

This chain connects TRBV7-6 to TRBJ2-1; D might be TRBD1 (5 bases). Germline lookup yields CDR1 SGHVS and CDR2 FNYEAQ. The length of the CDR3 is 16 residues. V was cut by 2 bases and J by 5 bases, with 16 bases left in between. DNA for the CDR3: TGTGCCAGCAGCTTACCTGGAAGGGGAACCAACAATGAGCAGTTCTTC. Residues: CASSLPGRGTNNEQFF.

This chain links TRBV2 with TRBJ2-6; the match to TRBD1 covers 8 bases. This CDR3 comprises 18 residues. Germline V CDR1 and CDR2: SNHLY, FYNNEI. J was trimmed by 2 bases and V by 0 bases; bases with no gene match: 6. The CDR3 DNA sequence: TGTGCCAGCAGTGAAGCGTCGGCAGGGGGCACTGGGGCCAACGTCCTGACTTTC. This sequence encodes CASSEASAGGTGANVLTF.

This clone was seen a handful of times. V and J are TRBV7-2 and TRBJ2-7, with TRBD2 matching 10 bases. V shed 1 base, J shed 4 bases, and the junction held 4 bases outside the gene matches. Germline values: CDR1 SGHTA, CDR2 FQGNSA. This CDR3 is 15 amino acids long. DNA for the CDR3: TGTGCCAGCAGCTTAGGTAGCGGGGGGCCTTACGAGCAGTACTTC. Translated: CASSLGSGGPYEQYF.

The V and J genes are TRBV24-1 and TRBJ1-2, with D uncertain. Trimming removed 6 bases at V and 3 bases at J, with 10 bases between. From germline, CDR1 is KGHDR and CDR2 SFDVKD. CDR3 length: 13 amino acids. CDR3 in amino acids: CATSQNPDYGYTF. CDR3 DNA sequence: TGTGCCACCAGTCAGAATCCTGACTATGGCTACACCTTC.

The genes are TRBV7-9 and TRBJ2-1, with 7 bases identical to TRBD2. There are 15 residues in the CDR3. Germline CDR1 is SEHNR and CDR2 is FQNEAQ (reference sequence). The junction had 8 bases not matched to a gene; V was cut back by 5 bases and J by 4 bases. The CDR3 here is CASSLRDYRYNEQFF. CDR3 nucleotides: TGTGCCAGCAGCCTCCGGGACTACCGTTACAATGAGCAGTTCTTC.

The chain recombines TRBV18 with TRBJ2-5; 11 bases line up with TRBD2. The CDR3 is made up of 18 amino acids. Looked up from germline, CDR1 is KGHSH and CDR2 is LQKENI. V shed 6 bases and J 0 bases; nucleotides not matched to a gene: 12. CDR3 nucleotides: TGTGCCAGCTCCCCTGCAGGGACTAGCGGAGAGTACCAAGAGACCCAGTACTTC. Encoded protein: CASSPAGTSGEYQETQYF.

The chain carries TRBV5-1 and TRBJ2-2; 7 nucleotides match TRBD1. Germline V gene sequence: CDR1 SGHRS, CDR2 YFSETQ. The trim removed 4 bases at V and 4 bases at J, leaving 7 bases unmatched. This CDR3 region has 15 residues. In DNA, the CDR3 is TGCGCCAGCAGCCCTAACCGACAGGGCACCGGGGAGCTGTTTTTT. Translating gives CASSPNRQGTGELFF.

V and J are TRBV13 and TRBJ2-7; D is perhaps TRBD2 (5 bases). The V gene lost 2 bases and the J gene lost 0 bases, with 8 bases spanning the gap. This CDR3 region has 14 residues. Germline V gene sequence: CDR1 PRHDT, CDR2 FYEKMQ (reference sequence). For the CDR3, the DNA is TGTGCCAGCAGCTTAAGCGGCAGCTCCTACGAGCAGTACTTC. Protein: CASSLSGSSYEQYF.

The genes are TRBV10-3 and TRBJ2-4, with 13 bases identical to TRBD2. Per the germline V gene, CDR1 is ENHRY and CDR2 is SYGVKD. J lost 7 bases, V lost 5 bases, and 2 bases had no gene match. There are 14 residues in the CDR3. In nucleotides, the CDR3 is TGTGCCATCAGTCCGGGACTAGCGGGGAACATTCAGTACTTC. Protein: CAISPGLAGNIQYF.

This chain's CDR3 is CASSISLDTQYF. CDR3 coding DNA: TGTGCCAGCAGCATAAGCTTAGATACGCAGTATTTT. The gene calls are TRBV5-5 and TRBJ2-3, with D unclear. From germline, CDR1 is SGHKS and CDR2 YYEKEE (reference sequence). Trimming removed 4 bases from V and 5 bases from J, with 8 bases in between. The CDR3 extends over 12 amino acids.

This CDR3 is CASRTGLGNEKLFF. CDR3 in DNA: TGTGCCAGCAGGACAGGGTTAGGTAATGAAAAACTGTTTTTT. The gene calls are TRBV2 and TRBJ1-4; 7 positions agree with TRBD1. Germline V gives CDR1 SNHLY, CDR2 FYNNEI. The V and J ends lost 6 bases and 4 bases, in that order; junction bases with no gene match: 5. The CDR3 runs to 14 residues.

V and J are TRBV3-1 (or the pseudogene TRBV3-2) and TRBJ1-2; 7 positions match TRBD1. This CDR3 contains 17 residues. V shed 3 bases, J shed 0 bases, and the junction held 10 bases outside the gene matches. In germline, CDR1 is LGHDT, CDR2 YNNKEL (reference sequence). The CDR3 region is CASSHRQGIVSNYGYTF. The CDR3 DNA sequence: TGTGCCAGCAGCCATAGACAGGGAATTGTCTCTAACTATGGCTACACCTTC.

This chain uses TRBV7-9 with TRBJ1-1; D perhaps matches TRBD1 (6 bases). Germline CDR1 is SEHNR and CDR2 is FQNEAQ (reference sequence). There are 15 residues in the CDR3. V lost 0 bases and J lost 1, with 9 bases in between. CDR3 sequence: CASSLAGRGNTEAFF. The CDR3 DNA is TGTGCCAGCAGCTTAGCGGGCAGGGGGAACACTGAAGCTTTCTTT.

This sequence joins TRBV21-1 and TRBJ1-2; the table names TRBD1, a call not compared with the DNA. TRBV21-1 is given as a pseudogene. The CDR3 sequence is 13 residues long. CDR3 sequence: CASSQGQSYGYTF. The CDR3 DNA sequence: TGTGCCAGCAGCCAAGGACAGAGCTATGGCTACACCTTC.

This sequence joins TRBV19 and TRBJ1-2; tentatively, D is TRBD1 (6 bases). With 6 bases removed from V and 7 bases from J, the gap between germline ends came to 15 bases. The germline gives CDR1 LNHDA, CDR2 SQIVND (reference sequence). The CDR3 contains 13 residues. The CDR3 here is CASSAQGWGGYTF. The DNA for the CDR3 is TGTGCCAGTAGCGCACAGGGATGGGGTGGCTACACCTTC.

The chain combines TRBV29-1 with TRBJ1-2; perhaps TRBD1 as D (5 bases). Germline lookup yields CDR1 SQVTM and CDR2 ANQGSEA. The CDR3 has 12 residues. Trimming took 7 bases from V and 2 from J, leaving 11 bases between them. The CDR3 DNA follows: TGCAGCGGATTACAGGTCAACTATGGCTACACCTTC. Residues: CSGLQVNYGYTF. Full variable domain (outside the CDR3, taken from reference TRBV29-1 and TRBJ1-2): SAVISQKPSRDICQRGTSLTIQCQVDSQVTMMFWYRQQPGQSLTLIATANQGSEATYESGFVIDKFPISRPNLTFSTLTVSNMSPEDSSIYLCSGLQVNYGYTFGSGTRLTVV.

The rearrangement links TRBV5-1 to TRBJ2-7; tentative D call: TRBD2 (6 bases). Germline values: CDR1 SGHRS, CDR2 YFSETQ. The CDR3 length is 15 residues. V lost 4 bases and J 6 bases, leaving 20 bases between the germline ends. The CDR3 loop is CASSGPGTPQPEQYF. CDR3 in DNA: TGCGCCAGCAGCGGACCCGGGACTCCTCAGCCCGAGCAGTACTTC.

The chain carries TRBV7-3 and TRBJ2-1, with a tentative D call TRBD1 (5 bases). CDR1 is SGHTA and CDR2 is FQGTGA in the germline V gene. V gave up 5 bases and J gave up 2 bases, with 13 bases separating them. The CDR3 is 15 residues long. CDR3 amino acids: CASSPTRGAYNEQFF. The CDR3 DNA is TGTGCCAGCAGCCCAACAAGGGGCGCCTACAATGAGCAGTTCTTC.

The chain has TRBV27 and TRBJ1-5, with D possibly TRBD1 on 5 matching bases. The germline CDR1 and CDR2 sequences are MNHEY and SMNVEV (reference sequence). The V and J ends lost 2 bases and 5 bases respectively, with 7 bases between them. The length of the CDR3 is 13 residues. The CDR3 nucleotides are TGTGCCAGCAGTTTAGGCAGGGATCAGCCCCAGCATTTT. Amino acid sequence: CASSLGRDQPQHF.

The chain joins TRBV7-9 to TRBJ2-5, with 10 bases matching TRBD1. The CDR3 is 16 residues long. The V gene's germline CDR1 is SEHNR and CDR2 FQNEAQ (reference sequence). Trimming removed 3 bases from V and 4 bases from J; junction bases left unmatched: 8. The DNA of the CDR3 is TGTGCCAGCAGCTTTCCGAAAGGACAGGGGGGAGAGACCCAGTACTTC. It specifies CASSFPKGQGGETQYF.